This TCR beta chain stems from a study of shared clonotypes between healthy human individuals. Study-level points and caveats: Owing to a small donor count, the genetic and exposure-history diversity represented was limited.

Germline V gives CDR1 ENHRY, CDR2 SYGVKD. The CDR3 contains 12 residues when both ends are counted. Those who donated, Caucasian adults without exception, all lived in Nashville, Tennessee. The sequenced material, unsorted PBMC DNA, was run on ten immunoSEQ deep assay plates. Sequenced by immunoSEQ multiplex PCR; TCRdb stores in-frame clones only, minus some. The table includes roughly 480,000 clones, roughly 85% detected once. Concerning this clone itself: Its antigen is still unknown. Without the conserved terminal phenylalanine or tryptophan, this CDR3 likely stems from a read error. It is unclear where the CDR3 begins or ends on the DNA, so no DNA is shown, and the CDR3 is as TCRdb lists it.

The chain is built from TRBV10-3 and TRBJ1-2. Specimen: PBMCs. This TCR derives from a woman aged 40 to 55 in good health. Some clones in this sample may be carry-over from other donors' samples. CDR3 residues: CAISELPYGCTL.